These 19 T cell receptor beta chains originate from one sample sequenced in a study of T cell repertoires in cytomegalovirus infection. These receptors' antigens are unknown. TCRdb independently ran MiXCR on the reads; one entry per CDR3 protein. The repertoire holds approximately 350,000 distinct CDR3 sequences, with about a third as singletons. The sequencing here drew on cultured PBMCs, taken from culture after CMV antigen stimulation. The receptors originated from a human donor in good health (CMV status not recorded). Some clones in this sample may be carry-over from other donors' samples.

This chain uses TRBV9 with TRBJ1-2; 9 bases align to TRBD1. Germline V gene sequence: CDR1 SGDLS, CDR2 YYNGEE. After removal of 3 bases from V and 8 bases from J, the junction contained 5 bases not matched to a gene. The length of the CDR3 is 13 residues. CDR3 nucleotides: TGTGCCAGCAGCGCCCGACAGGGGGGCGGCTACACCTTC. This encodes CASSARQGGGYTF.

The genes are TRBV11-2 and TRBJ2-5; 8 bases agree with TRBD1. The trim removed 1 base at V and 5 bases at J, leaving 6 bases unmatched. Germline CDR1 and CDR2: SGHAT and FQNNGV. This CDR3 region has 15 residues. The CDR3 coding sequence is TGTGCCAGCAGCTTAGCCCCGACAGGGGAGGAGACCCAGTACTTC. It encodes CASSLAPTGEETQYF.

Only a few counts were recorded for this clonotype. J is TRBJ2-1 and V is TRBV7-2, with D hard to call. Trimming took 0 bases from V and 1 from J, leaving 7 bases between them. The CDR3 is made up of 15 amino acids. The germline V gene encodes CDR1 SGHTA and CDR2 FQGNSA. CDR3 amino acids: CASSLAAMSYNEQFF. The CDR3 bases are TGTGCCAGCAGCTTAGCGGCAATGTCCTACAATGAGCAGTTCTTC.

The genes are TRBV15 and TRBJ2-5, with D maybe TRBD2 (6 bases). The CDR3 runs 15 residues. V gave up 1 base and J gave up 2 bases, with 11 bases separating them. Germline CDR1 and CDR2: LNHNV and YYDKDF (reference sequence). The CDR3, as DNA: TGTGCCACCAGCAGAGCTGGAGGGATACAAGAGACCCAGTACTTC. This codes for CATSRAGGIQETQYF.

This clonotype has more than one count but fewer than ten. The chain joins TRBV12-3 or TRBV12-4 to TRBJ1-1; 8 bases match TRBD1. The ends lost 6 bases at V and 10 bases at J; junction bases unmatched: 16. This CDR3 region has 15 residues. Here the CDR3 reads CASSPQQGEGRVAFF. For the CDR3, the DNA is TGTGCCAGCAGCCCACAACAGGGGGAAGGCAGGGTAGCTTTCTTT.

DNA of the CDR3: TGTGCCAGCAGCCCGTCGACGGGACCCTATGGCTACACCTTC. This encodes CASSPSTGPYGYTF. The chain recombines TRBV7-2 with TRBJ1-2; D perhaps matches TRBD1 (5 bases). Germline V gene lookup returns CDR1 SGHTA and CDR2 FQGNSA. The CDR3 runs 14 residues. V lost 5 bases and J lost 4, with 14 bases in between.

In its sample, this clonotype was seen a few times. V is TRBV19 and J is TRBJ2-5; D is possibly TRBD1 (6 bases). The germline V gene encodes CDR1 LNHDA and CDR2 SQIVND (reference sequence). This CDR3 region has 15 residues. V was cut by 4 bases and J by 5 bases, with 17 bases left in between. The CDR3 sequence is CASSKETRGGETQYF. The CDR3 DNA reads TGTGCCAGTAGTAAGGAGACCAGGGGTGGGGAGACCCAGTACTTC.

In this sample, this clonotype turned up many times. This rearrangement joins TRBV7-2 to TRBJ2-1, with TRBD2 matching 12 bases. Germline CDR1 SGHTA, CDR2 FQGNSA. The trim removed 3 bases at V and 8 bases at J, leaving 5 bases unmatched. This CDR3 has 15 residues. Here the CDR3 DNA reads TGTGCCAGCAGCTTCCGGACTAGCGGGAAATATGAGCAGTTCTTC. This sequence encodes CASSFRTSGKYEQFF.

The CDR3 DNA is TGTGCCAGCAGCCAGAGGGCCGCTCAGAGGAACACTGAAGCTTTCTTT. This translates into CASSQRAAQRNTEAFF. The rearrangement joins TRBV3-1 to TRBJ1-1; unclear D gene. The CDR3 runs to 16 residues. V was pared by 3 bases and J by 1 base, with 15 bases between. Looked up from germline, CDR1 is LGHDT and CDR2 is YNNKEL (reference sequence).

This clonotype has a count of ten or more. This sequence joins TRBV5-4 and TRBJ1-1; the D gene is possibly TRBD1 (5 bases). The germline CDR1 and CDR2 sequences are SGHNT and YYREEE (reference sequence). Trimming removed 3 bases at V and 4 bases at J, with 16 bases between. The CDR3 is made up of 15 amino acids. The CDR3 loop is CASSWEGSRGTEAFF. The CDR3 nucleotides are TGTGCCAGCAGCTGGGAGGGGTCACGGGGCACTGAAGCTTTCTTT. Based on the CDR3 plus reference TRBV5-4 and TRBJ1-1, the full variable domain is ETGVTQSPTHLIKTRGQQVTLRCSSQSGHNTVSWYQQALGQGPQFIFQYYREEENGRGNFPPRFSGLQFPNYSSELNVNALELDDSALYLCASSWEGSRGTEAFFGQGTRLTVV.

This clonotype was seen a few times. This rearrangement joins TRBV2 to TRBJ2-3; TRBD1 is a possible D gene (6 bases). Germline CDR1 reads SNHLY; CDR2 reads FYNNEI. Trimming removed 2 bases from V and 6 bases from J, with 18 bases in between. This CDR3 comprises 16 residues. CDR3 nucleotides: TGTGCCAGCAGTGAACGGGGACACCATCTGGGGGATACGCAGTATTTT. As protein: CASSERGHHLGDTQYF.

This clonotype was recorded a few times. The chain is built from TRBV6-1 and TRBJ2-3; D is unresolved. This CDR3 is built from 12 residues. CDR1 MNHNS and CDR2 SASEGT come from the germline V gene. With 7 bases removed from V and 2 bases from J, the gap between germline ends came to 7 bases. CDR3 in DNA: TGTGCCAGCAAATCTTTCACAGATACGCAGTATTTT. Its translation is CASKSFTDTQYF.

This clonotype was recorded many times. The V call is TRBV7-2, the J call TRBJ1-2; 10 bases map to TRBD1. The V segment lost 4 bases and the J segment 8 bases; nucleotides outside the gene matches: 7. Germline assignment: CDR1 SGHTA and CDR2 FQGNSA. This CDR3 contains 14 residues. The CDR3 DNA reads as TGTGCCAGCAGCTGGGGACAGGGGATTGGAGGCTACACCTTC. It codes for CASSWGQGIGGYTF.

The J gene is TRBJ2-5, the V gene TRBV11-2, with 11 bases lining up with TRBD1. The CDR3 consists of 14 residues. V trimming: 4 bases; J trimming: 3 bases; junction bases outside the gene matches: 1. Germline CDR1 and CDR2: SGHAT and FQNNGV. The CDR3 sequence: CASSSGQGEETQYF. The CDR3 DNA reads TGTGCCAGCAGCTCGGGACAGGGGGAAGAGACCCAGTACTTC.

The rearrangement uses TRBV12-3 or TRBV12-4 and TRBJ2-3; D not resolved. This CDR3 is built from 14 residues. The V and J ends lost 7 bases and 0 bases respectively, with 11 bases between them. As DNA, the CDR3 is TGTGCCAGCACCTCGTCTCCTAGCACAGATACGCAGTATTTT. It specifies CASTSSPSTDTQYF.

The chain is built from TRBV24-1 and TRBJ1-5; D is undetermined. Germline CDR1 KGHDR, CDR2 SFDVKD. This CDR3 is 15 amino acids long. Trimming pared 5 bases from V and 2 bases from J, leaving 12 bases between. The chain's CDR3 is CATSGGVSGNQPQHF. The CDR3 DNA sequence: TGTGCCACCAGTGGCGGGGTATCGGGCAATCAGCCCCAGCATTTT.

In its sample, this clonotype was seen a few times. The chain employs TRBV7-9 and TRBJ2-4, with a possible D match to TRBD2 (5 bases). Germline CDR1 and CDR2: SEHNR and FQNEAQ (reference sequence). The V end lost 2 bases, the J end lost 1 base, and 12 bases lay between the germline ends. This CDR3 region has 16 residues. CDR3 coding DNA: TGTGCCAGCAGCTTACCCGAGGGCCGTGCCAAAAACATTCAGTACTTC. Amino acids: CASSLPEGRAKNIQYF. Combining the CDR3 with reference TRBV7-9 and TRBJ2-4 gives the whole variable domain DTGVSQNPRHKITKRGQNVTFRCDPISEHNRLYWYRQTLGQGPEFLTYFQNEAQLEKSRLLSDRFSAERPKGSFSTLEIQRTEQGDSAMYLCASSLPEGRAKNIQYFGAGTRLSVL.

This clonotype was seen a few times. J is TRBJ1-1 and V is TRBV11-2; D not certain. The V end was cut by 1 base, the J end by 4 bases, with 25 bases between. Germline V gene data show CDR1 as SGHAT and CDR2 as FQNNGV. The length of the CDR3 is 19 residues. The CDR3 spells CASSLGGPNSLYVLTEAFF. CDR3 DNA sequence: TGTGCCAGCAGCTTAGGCGGTCCCAATTCCCTCTACGTACTCACTGAAGCTTTCTTT.

The chain recombines TRBV7-2 with TRBJ2-3; possibly TRBD1 or TRBD2 for D (5 bases each). The CDR3 covers 11 residues. Per the germline V gene, CDR1 is SGHTA and CDR2 is FQGNSA. The V gene lost 8 bases and the J gene lost 7 bases, with 10 bases spanning the gap. In DNA form, the CDR3 reads TGTGCCAGCGGGGGTACGAATACGCAGTATTTT. Encoded protein: CASGGTNTQYF.